This T cell receptor beta chain came from a study of OX40 agonist ivuxolimab in advanced cancers. Whole-study context: Patients took ivuxolimab, an agonistic anti-OX40 (CD134) antibody. Partial responses occurred in three patients (one hepatocellular carcinoma, two cutaneous melanoma). A male proportion of around 86% was recorded, with mean age approximately 60 years and range roughly 23 to 90.

The CDR3 loop spans 14 amino acids. The V gene lost 2 bases and the J gene lost 1 base, with 8 bases spanning the gap. CDR1 is KGHSH and CDR2 is LQKENI in the germline V gene. Individuals having autoimmune disease history or systemic immunosuppression were not enrolled. TCRdb's copy holds only in-frame clones and misses some; the assay was immunoSEQ multiplex PCR. The sample lists about 48,000 clones, approximately 88% occurring once. Sequenced here: CD4+ or CD8+ T cells sorted from blood, sampled in a trial of the OX40 agonist ivuxolimab. The receptor comes from an adult with an advanced solid tumor such as melanoma, head and neck, liver or kidney cancer. J is TRBJ1-1 and V is TRBV18; no firm D call. As DNA, the CDR3 is TGTGCCAGCTCACCAGGGTTCGGGAACACTGAAGCTTTCTTT. Encoded protein: CASSPGFGNTEAFF.